This TCR beta chain was found in a study of OX40 agonist ivuxolimab in advanced cancers. At the level of the study: Of the participants, 40% to 50% had some prior anti-PD-1, anti-PD-L1 or anti-CTLA-4 therapy, which was allowed.

Generated by immunoSEQ multiplex PCR, the TCRdb table keeps only in-frame clones and is missing some. The repertoire holds around 67,000 clones, with roughly 85% as singletons. CDR3 size: 15 residues. V trimming: 2 bases; J trimming: 2 bases; junction bases outside the gene matches: 3. Per germline, CDR1 SGHVS and CDR2 FNYEAQ. This chain joins TRBV7-6 and TRBJ2-5; 9 bases fit TRBD2. This TCR derives from an adult with an advanced solid tumor such as melanoma, head and neck, liver or kidney cancer. The sample consisted of CD4+ or CD8+ T cells sorted from blood, taken in a trial of the OX40 agonist ivuxolimab. CDR3 nucleotides: TGTGCCAGCAGCTTAATTACTAGCGGGCAAGAGACCCAGTACTTC. Its translation is CASSLITSGQETQYF.